The 11 T cell receptor beta chains below come from one sample, sequenced in a study of blood T cell repertoires in COVID-19. Sequencing used immunoSEQ multiplex PCR; TCRdb keeps in-frame clones, though not all of them. Of about 360,000 clones in the sample, roughly 90% were seen once. Sequenced sample: PBMCs or T cells enriched from blood (not recorded which). The receptors originated from a woman between 35 and 50 years old with acute COVID-19.

The chain uses TRBV9 and TRBJ2-7, with D hard to call. Germline-derived CDR1 and CDR2 are SGDLS and YYNGEE. V shed 3 bases and J shed 3 bases, with 10 bases lying between them. The CDR3 contains 13 residues. CDR3 residues: CASSAASGYEQYF. The CDR3 region has the DNA TGTGCCAGCAGCGCCGCTTCGGGCTACGAGCAGTACTTC. The full variable domain, with the rest looked up from reference TRBV9 and TRBJ2-7, is DSGVTQTPKHLITATGQRVTLRCSPRSGDLSVYWYQQSLDQGLQFLIQYYNGEERAKGNILERFSAQQFPDLHSELNLSSLELGDSALYFCASSAASGYEQYFGPGTRLTVT.

This sequence joins TRBV29-1 and TRBJ2-2; TRBD1 aligns across 9 bases. The CDR3 contains 14 residues. Germline V gene lookup returns CDR1 SQVTM and CDR2 ANQGSEA. V dropped 6 bases and J dropped 6; count of bases not matched to a gene: 8. CDR3 region: CSVAGTGIAGELFF. As DNA, the CDR3 is TGCAGCGTAGCCGGGACAGGGATCGCCGGGGAGCTGTTTTTT.

CDR3 sequence: CASSWTVLTEAFF. CDR3 in DNA: TGTGCCAGCTCCTGGACAGTGTTGACTGAAGCTTTCTTT. The rearrangement links TRBV2 to TRBJ1-1; tentative D call: TRBD1 (6 bases). The V and J ends lost 8 bases and 5 bases respectively, with 15 bases between them. The length of the CDR3 is 13 residues. The V gene's germline CDR1 is SNHLY and CDR2 FYNNEI.

The chain combines TRBV5-1 with TRBJ1-5; D unclear. V was shortened by 0 bases and J by 7 bases, with 14 bases between the two germline ends. This CDR3 is 15 amino acids long. Germline V lookup: CDR1 SGHRS, CDR2 YFSETQ. The CDR3 here is CASSLVGEMGQPQHF. As DNA, the CDR3 is TGCGCCAGCAGCTTGGTCGGGGAAATGGGGCAGCCCCAGCATTTT.

The CDR3 reads CASSSTGETEAFF. Written as DNA, the CDR3 is TGTGCCAGCAGCTCGACAGGGGAAACTGAAGCTTTCTTT. The chain couples TRBV7-8 to TRBJ1-1, with 8 bases fitting TRBD1. CDR1 is SGHVS, CDR2 FQNEAQ, per germline. V shed 4 bases and J 5 bases; nucleotides not matched to a gene: 3. The CDR3 is 13 residues long.

Concerning this clone itself: Other DNA sequences in the sample encode the same CDR3. The rearrangement joins TRBV5-4 to TRBJ1-1; D possibly corresponds to TRBD1 (5 bases). The length of the CDR3 is 14 residues. The germline gives CDR1 SGHNT, CDR2 YYREEE (reference sequence). V lost 4 bases to trimming and J lost 2 bases, with 12 bases between them. In nucleotides, the CDR3 is TGTGCCAGCAGCCCTAGACAGAAAAACACTGAAGCTTTCTTT. The encoded protein is CASSPRQKNTEAFF.

This rearrangement joins TRBV11-2 to TRBJ1-2; tentative D call: TRBD1 (5 bases). V lost 2 bases to trimming and J lost 5 bases, with 18 bases between them. The CDR3 is 16 amino acids. The germline CDR1 and CDR2 sequences are SGHAT and FQNNGV. The DNA for the CDR3 is TGTGCCAGCAGCTTACGCGGCCCGGACATTTTGTATGGCTACACCTTC. It specifies CASSLRGPDILYGYTF.

This clone has a single count. The J gene is TRBJ2-1, the V gene TRBV9; TRBD1 agrees at 10 bases. V trimming: 4 bases; J trimming: 4 bases; junction bases outside the gene matches: 5. CDR3 length equals 15 residues. Germline CDR1 reads SGDLS; CDR2 reads YYNGEE. The CDR3 reads CASSPGDRGYNEQFF. The CDR3 region has the DNA TGTGCCAGCAGCCCCGGGGACAGGGGTTACAATGAGCAGTTCTTC.

This clone occurred a few times. V is TRBV13 and J is TRBJ2-3, with TRBD2 matching 10 bases. Germline V gene data show CDR1 as PRHDT and CDR2 as FYEKMQ (reference sequence). CDR3 length: 16 amino acids. V shed 1 base and J 2 bases; nucleotides not matched to a gene: 3. The CDR3 nucleotides read TGTGCCAGCAGCTTAGTAACTAGCGGGGTCACAGATACGCAGTATTTT. Translating gives CASSLVTSGVTDTQYF.

The V and J genes are TRBV29-1 and TRBJ2-1; 14 bases are a match to TRBD2. The length of the CDR3 is 15 residues. Germline lookup yields CDR1 SQVTM and CDR2 ANQGSEA. The V and J ends lost 4 bases and 9 bases, in that order; junction bases with no gene match: 8. The DNA of the CDR3 is TGCAGCGTTGTCCCCGGGACTAGCGGGGGCGGTGAGCAGTTCTTC. Encoded protein: CSVVPGTSGGGEQFF.

The chain joins TRBV5-4 to TRBJ1-2; 7 bases agree with TRBD1. The germline gives CDR1 SGHNT, CDR2 YYREEE (reference sequence). CDR3 size: 15 residues. The V gene end was trimmed by 0 bases and the J gene end by 6 bases; junction bases not matched to a gene: 8. The CDR3: CASSLDRQGENGYTF. The CDR3 DNA is TGTGCCAGCAGCTTGGACCGACAGGGAGAAAATGGCTACACCTTC.